These T cell receptor beta chains were read from a single sample in a study of T-cell reconstitution after alpha-beta-depleted transplantation in children. In TCRdb, the PCR reads were re-called with MiXCR into one record per CDR3 protein. The sample lists 450,000 to 500,000 distinct CDR3 sequences, approximately 12% seen once, with around 5.8% in the top ten. The sequences come from PBMCs from the stem cell graft donor, collected from the stem cell graft. These receptors were collected from a human donor who donated a stem cell graft to a child with combined immunodeficiency. The CDR3 runs from the conserved cysteine through the conserved F or W. The D gene is left open where the match is weak. Size is omitted from some rows. Given values are once, few, many or a class for expanded clones.

len,d_gene,j_gene,abundance,v_gene,CDR3aa,CDR3nt
15,NA,TRBJ2-5,NA,TRBV6-2/TRBV6-3,CASSYSIQGQETQYF,TGTGCCAGCAGTTACTCGATACAGGGTCAGGAGACCCAGTACTTC
13,NA,TRBJ2-7,few,TRBV29-1,CSVLADSSYEQYF,TGCAGCGTCCTTGCTGACAGTTCCTACGAGCAGTACTTC
15,TRBD1,TRBJ2-3,many,TRBV25-1,CASSATGIFTDTQYF,TGTGCCAGCAGTGCGACAGGGATTTTCACAGATACGCAGTATTTT
19,TRBD2,TRBJ2-5,NA,TRBV4-2,CASSQESPGLAGPLETQYF,TGTGCCAGCAGCCAAGAGTCCCCGGGACTAGCGGGGCCCTTGGAGACCCAGTACTTC
13,NA,TRBJ2-5,few,TRBV12-3/TRBV12-4,CASSQSTMGDQYF,TGTGCCAGCAGTCAGTCCACCATGGGGGACCAGTACTTC
14,NA,TRBJ2-1,NA,TRBV6-4,CASREFSGVGEQFF,TGTGCCAGCAGGGAATTCTCAGGGGTTGGTGAGCAGTTCTTC
18,TRBD2,TRBJ2-7,NA,TRBV20-1,CSAGGLAGGLGSLYEQYF,TGCAGTGCTGGGGGACTAGCGGGAGGTCTTGGCTCCCTCTACGAGCAGTACTTC
14,NA,TRBJ2-7,many,TRBV7-9,CASTRGDRFYEQYF,TGTGCCAGCACTCGGGGGGACAGGTTCTACGAGCAGTACTTC
14,NA,TRBJ2-1,few,TRBV4-3,CASSLNSGYNEQFF,TGCGCCAGCAGCCTAAATAGCGGATACAATGAGCAGTTCTTC
19,TRBD2,TRBJ2-1,many,TRBV6-2/TRBV6-3,CASSSLPGASGGYYNEQFF,TGTGCCAGCAGCTCCCTGCCCGGGGCTAGCGGGGGATACTACAATGAGCAGTTCTTC
14,NA,TRBJ2-7,many,TRBV10-3,CAIKPRQGSYEQYF,TGTGCCATCAAACCAAGGCAGGGATCGTACGAGCAGTACTTC
14,TRBD1,TRBJ2-2,NA,TRBV9,CASRPGQGGGELFF,TGTGCCAGCAGGCCGGGACAGGGAGGCGGGGAGCTGTTTTTT
16,TRBD2,TRBJ2-5,NA,TRBV28,CASSRTSGAYQETQYF,TGTGCCAGCAGTAGGACTAGCGGGGCGTACCAAGAGACCCAGTACTTC
15,TRBD1,TRBJ2-7,NA,TRBV7-2,CASSLATGQGYEQYF,TGTGCCAGCAGCTTAGCCACGGGACAGGGTTACGAGCAGTACTTC
17,NA,TRBJ2-1,few,TRBV7-6,CASSLGWRGVTYNEQFF,TGTGCCAGCAGCTTAGGTTGGCGGGGTGTAACCTACAATGAGCAGTTCTTC
11,NA,TRBJ2-7,NA,TRBV30,CAWSVHREQYF,TGTGCCTGGAGTGTACACAGAGAGCAGTACTTC
17,TRBD2,TRBJ2-3,many,TRBV6-1,CASSGPLAGAYTDTQYF,TGTGCCAGCAGTGGGCCCTTAGCGGGAGCCTACACAGATACGCAGTATTTT
11,NA,TRBJ1-1,NA,TRBV6-5,CASSQGLEAFF,TGTGCCAGCAGCCAGGGACTTGAAGCTTTCTTT
12,NA,TRBJ2-7,NA,TRBV3-1,CASTGGSYEQYF,TGTGCCAGCACCGGGGGATCCTACGAGCAGTACTTC
15,NA,TRBJ2-3,many,TRBV9,CASSVSAEGADTQYF,TGTGCCAGCAGCGTATCGGCGGAGGGGGCAGATACGCAGTATTTT